The text below deals with one TCR beta chain. These data belong to a study of blood T cell repertoires in COVID-19. About the research overall: Sample material is recorded as cDNA or gDNA derived from T cells, B-cell-depleted T cells, or PBMCs.

The assay was immunoSEQ multiplex PCR, and TCRdb's table has in-frame clones only and misses some. The sample lists fewer than 450,000 clones, 70% to 90% seen once, with about 1.2% in the top ten. Trimming removed 4 bases from V and 2 bases from J, with 19 bases in between. CDR1 is MGHRA and CDR2 is YSYEKL in the germline V gene. This CDR3 is 17 amino acids long. Participants were aged 18 to 89 years from approximately 24 US areas. The chain is built from TRBV4-1 and TRBJ2-3; D gene ambiguous. The clonotype was recovered from a woman aged 18-35 years who had recovered from COVID-19. Material for sequencing was PBMCs or T cells enriched from blood (not recorded which). CDR3 amino acids: CASSPPSHSSYTDTQYF. Here the CDR3 DNA reads TGCGCCAGCAGCCCCCCTTCCCACTCCTCCTACACAGATACGCAGTATTTT.